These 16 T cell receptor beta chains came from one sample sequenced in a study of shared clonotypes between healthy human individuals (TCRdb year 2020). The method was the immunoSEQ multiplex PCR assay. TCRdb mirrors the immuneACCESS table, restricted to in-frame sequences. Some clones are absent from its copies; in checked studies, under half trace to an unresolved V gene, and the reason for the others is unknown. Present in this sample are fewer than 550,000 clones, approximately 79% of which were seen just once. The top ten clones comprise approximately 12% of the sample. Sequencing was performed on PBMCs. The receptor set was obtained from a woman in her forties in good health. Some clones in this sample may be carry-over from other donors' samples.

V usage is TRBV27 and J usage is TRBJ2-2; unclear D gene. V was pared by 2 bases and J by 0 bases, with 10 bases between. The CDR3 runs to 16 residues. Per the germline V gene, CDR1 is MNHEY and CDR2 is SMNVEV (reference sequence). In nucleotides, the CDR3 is TGTGCCAGCAGTTTAAGGGCATCAACGAACACCGGGGAGCTGTTTTTT. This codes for CASSLRASTNTGELFF.

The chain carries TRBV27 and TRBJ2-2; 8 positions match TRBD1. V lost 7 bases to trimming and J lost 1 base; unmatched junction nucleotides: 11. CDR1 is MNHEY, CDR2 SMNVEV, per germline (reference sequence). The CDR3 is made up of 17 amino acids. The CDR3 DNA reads TGTGCCAGCACAGGAGGCAGGGGGCAGGTGAACACCGGGGAGCTGTTTTTT. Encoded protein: CASTGGRGQVNTGELFF.

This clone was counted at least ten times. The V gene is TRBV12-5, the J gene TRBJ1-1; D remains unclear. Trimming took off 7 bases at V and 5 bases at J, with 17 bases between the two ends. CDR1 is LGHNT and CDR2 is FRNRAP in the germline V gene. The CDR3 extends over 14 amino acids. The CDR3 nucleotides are TGTGCTAGTGCCAGTCCTTCACCGGGAACTGAAGCTTTCTTT. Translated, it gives CASASPSPGTEAFF.

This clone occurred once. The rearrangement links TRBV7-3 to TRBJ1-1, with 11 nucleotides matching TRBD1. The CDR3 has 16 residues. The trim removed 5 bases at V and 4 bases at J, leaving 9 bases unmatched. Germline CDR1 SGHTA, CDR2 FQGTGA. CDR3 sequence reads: CASSHGTGGTITEAFF. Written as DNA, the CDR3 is TGTGCCAGCAGCCATGGGACAGGGGGGACCATCACTGAAGCTTTCTTT.

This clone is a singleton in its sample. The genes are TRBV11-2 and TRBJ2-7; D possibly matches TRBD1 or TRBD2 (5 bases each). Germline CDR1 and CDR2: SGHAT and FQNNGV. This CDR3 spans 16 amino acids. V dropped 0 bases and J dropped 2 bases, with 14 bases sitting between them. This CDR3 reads CASSLELWVGAYEQYF. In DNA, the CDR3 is TGTGCCAGCAGCTTAGAGTTGTGGGTGGGGGCCTACGAGCAGTACTTC.

The CDR3 sequence: CASSPQAGVETQYF. The CDR3 DNA follows: TGTGCCAGCAGCCCCCAGGCAGGGGTCGAGACCCAGTACTTC. The chain is built from TRBV7-2 and TRBJ2-5, with TRBD1 as a possible D gene (6 bases). The CDR3 extends over 14 amino acids. V lost 5 bases and J 5 bases, leaving 15 bases between the germline ends. Germline-derived CDR1 and CDR2 are SGHTA and FQGNSA.

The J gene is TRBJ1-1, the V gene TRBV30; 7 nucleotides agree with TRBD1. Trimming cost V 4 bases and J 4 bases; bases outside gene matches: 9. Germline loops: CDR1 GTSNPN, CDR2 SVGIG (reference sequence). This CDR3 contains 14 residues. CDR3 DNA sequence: TGTGCCTGGAATTTGGGTTACAGGGGCACTGAAGCTTTCTTT. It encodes CAWNLGYRGTEAFF.

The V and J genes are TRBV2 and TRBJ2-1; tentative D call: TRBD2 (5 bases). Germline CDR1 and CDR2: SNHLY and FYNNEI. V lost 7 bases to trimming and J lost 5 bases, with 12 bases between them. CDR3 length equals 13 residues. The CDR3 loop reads CASKTSRNNEQFF. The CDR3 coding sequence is TGTGCCAGCAAAACTAGTAGGAACAATGAGCAGTTCTTC.

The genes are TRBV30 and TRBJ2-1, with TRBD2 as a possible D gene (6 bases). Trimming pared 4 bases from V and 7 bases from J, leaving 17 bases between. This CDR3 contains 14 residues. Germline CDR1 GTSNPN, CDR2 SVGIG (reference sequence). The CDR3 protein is CAWTLGGVWNEQFF. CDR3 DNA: TGTGCCTGGACCCTGGGGGGAGTGTGGAATGAGCAGTTCTTC. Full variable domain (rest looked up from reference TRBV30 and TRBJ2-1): SQTIHQWPATLVQPVGSPLSLECTVEGTSNPNLYWYRQAAGRGLQLLFYSVGIGQISSEVPQNLSASRPQDRQFILSSKKLLLSDSGFYLCAWTLGGVWNEQFFGPGTRLTVL.

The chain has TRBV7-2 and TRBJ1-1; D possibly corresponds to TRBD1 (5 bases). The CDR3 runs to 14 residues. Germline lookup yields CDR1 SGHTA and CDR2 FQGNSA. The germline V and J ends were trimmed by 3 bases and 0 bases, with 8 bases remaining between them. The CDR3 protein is CASSLQGLNTEAFF. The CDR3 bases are TGTGCCAGCAGCTTGCAGGGTTTGAACACTGAAGCTTTCTTT.

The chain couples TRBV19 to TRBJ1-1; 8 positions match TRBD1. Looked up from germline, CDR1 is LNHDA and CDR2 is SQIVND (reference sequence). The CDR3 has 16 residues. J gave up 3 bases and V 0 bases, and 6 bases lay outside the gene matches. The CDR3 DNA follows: TGTGCCAGTAGTATAGATTTCGGACAGGGTTACACTGAAGCTTTCTTT. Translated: CASSIDFGQGYTEAFF.

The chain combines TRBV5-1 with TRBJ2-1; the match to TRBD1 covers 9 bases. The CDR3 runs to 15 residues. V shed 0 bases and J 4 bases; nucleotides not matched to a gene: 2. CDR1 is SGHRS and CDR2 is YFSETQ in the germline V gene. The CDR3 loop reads CASSLGQGEYNEQFF. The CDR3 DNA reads TGCGCCAGCAGCTTGGGACAGGGGGAATACAATGAGCAGTTCTTC.

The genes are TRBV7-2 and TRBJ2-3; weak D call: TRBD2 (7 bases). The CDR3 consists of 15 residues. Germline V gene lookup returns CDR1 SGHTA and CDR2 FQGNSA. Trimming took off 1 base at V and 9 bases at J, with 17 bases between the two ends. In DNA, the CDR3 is TGTGCCAGCAGCTTAGGGGCTAGCGGTCAGGGGACGCAGTATTTT. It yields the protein CASSLGASGQGTQYF.

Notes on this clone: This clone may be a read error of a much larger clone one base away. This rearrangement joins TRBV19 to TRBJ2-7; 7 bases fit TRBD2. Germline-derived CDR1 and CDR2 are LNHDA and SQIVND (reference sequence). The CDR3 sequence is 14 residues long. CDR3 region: CASSIRGESYGQYF. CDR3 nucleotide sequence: TGTGCCAGTAGTATCCGGGGGGAGTCCTACGGGCAGTACTTC.

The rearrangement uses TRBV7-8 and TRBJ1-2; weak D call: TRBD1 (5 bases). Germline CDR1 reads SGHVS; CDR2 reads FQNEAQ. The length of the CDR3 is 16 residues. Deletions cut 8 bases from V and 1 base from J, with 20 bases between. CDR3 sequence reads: CASLALGRDLNYGYTF. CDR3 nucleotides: TGTGCCAGCCTTGCCCTTGGCCGGGACCTTAACTATGGCTACACCTTC.

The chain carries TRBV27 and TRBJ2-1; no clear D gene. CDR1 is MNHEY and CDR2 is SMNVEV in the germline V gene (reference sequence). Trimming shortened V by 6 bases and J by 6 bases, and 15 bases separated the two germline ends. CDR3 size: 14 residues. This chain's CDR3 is CASRSTGSLNEQFF. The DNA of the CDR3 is TGTGCCAGCAGATCGACGGGTAGCCTCAATGAGCAGTTCTTC.